This T cell receptor beta chain derives from a study of lymphopenia after photon versus proton radiotherapy. Trimming removed 3 bases from V and 4 bases from J; junction bases left unmatched: 5. Germline V CDR1 and CDR2: SQVTM, ANQGSEA. The CDR3 is 14 residues long. TCRdb keeps only in-frame clones here, not all; method: immunoSEQ multiplex PCR. The data hold over 40,000 clones, with 92% observed a single time. This clonotype originated in a woman aged 40 to 50 with cholangiocarcinoma. The genes are TRBV29-1 and TRBJ2-2; 7 positions match TRBD2. The input for sequencing was peripheral blood, taken from a patient treated with photon-based radiotherapy. The CDR3 nucleotides are TGCAGCGTTGAGAAGCGGGATCTCACCGGGGAGCTGTTTTTT. This sequence encodes CSVEKRDLTGELFF.